Listed below are T cell receptor beta chains from one sample, sequenced in a study of T cell repertoires in cytomegalovirus infection. These receptors' antigens are unknown. TCRdb recomputed calls from the reads with MiXCR, one row per CDR3 protein. The profile shows about 52,000 distinct CDR3 sequences, 20% of them singletons. Sequencing used CD8+ T cells from cultured PBMCs, obtained from culture after CMV antigen stimulation. Every receptor here comes from a human donor in good health (CMV status not recorded). Some clones in this sample may be carry-over from other donors' samples. Both conserved end residues are part of each CDR3. D genes are given only for firm matches. Clone size is stated in some rows and not others, as once, few, many or a class when expanded.

V,size,J,D,CDR3,DNA
TRBV12-3/TRBV12-4,NA,TRBJ1-2,NA,CASSLPPGDYGYTF,TGTGCCAGCAGTTTACCCCCAGGGGACTATGGCTACACCTTC
TRBV6-2/TRBV6-3,few,TRBJ2-5,NA,CASSSYRRIEQETQYF,TGTGCCAGCAGTTCTTACAGGAGGATTGAACAAGAGACCCAGTACTTC
TRBV6-5,NA,TRBJ2-7,TRBD2,CASSSPGLAGSYEQYF,TGTGCCAGCAGTTCCCCCGGACTAGCGGGCTCCTACGAGCAGTACTTC
TRBV14,few,TRBJ1-2,NA,CASSQFSIYYGYTF,TGTGCCAGCAGCCAATTTAGTATATACTATGGCTACACCTTC
TRBV7-2,NA,TRBJ2-5,TRBD2,CASSLNGGIQETQYF,TGTGCCAGCAGCTTAAACGGGGGGATCCAAGAGACCCAGTACTTC
TRBV7-8,NA,TRBJ1-5,NA,CASSLGVQGIASNQPQHF,TGTGCCAGCAGCTTAGGGGTACAGGGTATAGCGAGCAATCAGCCCCAGCATTTT
TRBV29-1,few,TRBJ1-2,NA,CSVVPLGDYGYTF,TGCAGCGTTGTCCCCCTCGGGGACTATGGCTACACCTTC
TRBV7-6,few,TRBJ1-2,NA,CASSLLGSPSEGDNYGYTF,TGTGCCAGCAGCTTATTAGGGTCGCCCTCCGAGGGGGATAACTATGGCTACACCTTC
TRBV12-5,NA,TRBJ2-4,TRBD1,CASGLPPRQGLAKNIQYF,TGTGCTAGTGGTTTGCCACCGAGACAGGGCCTAGCCAAAAACATTCAGTACTTC
TRBV2,NA,TRBJ1-5,TRBD1,CASSFTGENNQPQHF,TGTGCCAGCAGCTTCACAGGGGAAAACAATCAGCCCCAGCATTTT
TRBV7-9,few,TRBJ2-2,TRBD1,CASIHRQGRNTGELFF,TGTGCCAGCATCCACCGACAGGGGAGGAACACCGGGGAGCTGTTTTTT
TRBV12-3/TRBV12-4,NA,TRBJ1-2,NA,CASSFSNQGYGYTF,TGTGCCAGCAGTTTCTCCAATCAGGGCTATGGCTACACCTTC
TRBV12-3/TRBV12-4,few,TRBJ1-5,NA,CASSLAGFQPQHF,TGTGCCAGCAGTTTAGCAGGTTTTCAGCCCCAGCATTTT
TRBV7-9,NA,TRBJ1-3,TRBD1,CASSYGQDGNTIYF,TGTGCCAGCAGCTATGGACAGGATGGAAACACCATATATTTT
TRBV12-3/TRBV12-4,few,TRBJ1-3,NA,CASSLGASGNTIYF,TGTGCCAGCAGTTTGGGAGCCTCTGGAAACACCATATATTTT
TRBV7-2,NA,TRBJ1-1,TRBD1,CASSFRQGDTEAFF,TGTGCCAGCAGCTTCCGACAGGGGGACACTGAAGCTTTCTTT
TRBV12-3/TRBV12-4,NA,TRBJ2-1,NA,CASSLGTYNEQFF,TGTGCCAGCAGTTTAGGGACATACAATGAGCAGTTCTTC
TRBV7-2,NA,TRBJ2-1,NA,CASSLVAREQFF,TGTGCCAGCAGCTTAGTGGCACGAGAGCAGTTCTTC
TRBV11-3,few,TRBJ1-5,NA,CASSPLDRPADQPQHF,TGTGCCAGCAGCCCCCTCGACAGACCCGCGGATCAGCCCCAGCATTTT
TRBV12-3/TRBV12-4,NA,TRBJ1-3,NA,CASSIFLSGNTIYF,TGTGCCAGCAGTATTTTTCTCTCTGGAAACACCATATATTTT
TRBV7-9,once,TRBJ2-7,TRBD1,CASSPDRASSYEQYF,TGTGCCAGCAGTCCGGACAGGGCGAGCTCCTACGAGCAGTACTTC
TRBV7-6,NA,TRBJ2-3,NA,CASSLSDFRGLTSTDTQYF,TGTGCCAGCAGCTTATCCGACTTTCGAGGGCTCACTAGCACAGATACGCAGTATTTT
TRBV27,few,TRBJ2-3,NA,CASRQGRFLSTDTQYF,TGTGCCAGCAGGCAGGGGAGGTTCCTTAGCACAGATACGCAGTATTTT
TRBV4-3,NA,TRBJ2-1,TRBD2,CASSQDRGGADEQFF,TGCGCCAGCAGCCAGGATCGCGGGGGGGCAGATGAGCAGTTCTTC
TRBV7-2,many,TRBJ1-6,TRBD1,CASSLDRGRGNSPLHF,TGTGCCAGCAGCCTAGACAGGGGGCGCGGTAATTCACCCCTCCACTTT
TRBV13,few,TRBJ1-2,TRBD1,CASRDRVGYTF,TGTGCCAGCAGGGACAGGGTTGGCTACACCTTC
TRBV29-1,NA,TRBJ2-7,NA,CSVEGGAYEQYF,TGCAGCGTTGAAGGGGGAGCCTACGAGCAGTACTTC
TRBV6-5,NA,TRBJ2-7,TRBD2,CASSGGLAPYEQYF,TGTGCCAGCAGTGGCGGACTAGCCCCATACGAGCAGTACTTC
TRBV12-3/TRBV12-4,NA,TRBJ1-2,TRBD1,CASSPTTGGYGYTF,TGTGCCAGCAGCCCTACAACAGGGGGCTATGGCTACACCTTC
TRBV7-8,NA,TRBJ2-7,NA,CASSFSPTDYEQYF,TGTGCCAGCAGCTTCTCCCCGACAGATTACGAGCAGTACTTC
TRBV12-3/TRBV12-4,few,TRBJ2-7,TRBD1,CASSLTGVPLEQYF,TGTGCCAGCAGTTTAACAGGGGTCCCCCTCGAGCAGTACTTC
TRBV12-3/TRBV12-4,few,TRBJ2-1,NA,CASSFAPGTFSYNEQFF,TGTGCCAGCAGTTTCGCTCCCGGGACTTTCTCCTACAATGAGCAGTTCTTC
TRBV7-7,NA,TRBJ2-3,NA,CASSLRLGGVEDTQYF,TGTGCCAGCAGCTTACGGTTAGGCGGGGTCGAAGATACGCAGTATTTT
TRBV4-2,few,TRBJ2-1,NA,CASSQSLAVYNEQFF,TGTGCCAGCAGCCAATCACTAGCAGTTTACAATGAGCAGTTCTTC
TRBV4-3,few,TRBJ2-2,TRBD2,CASSQDQRLAGNTGELFF,TGCGCCAGCAGCCAAGATCAACGGCTAGCGGGGAACACCGGGGAGCTGTTTTTT
TRBV7-2,NA,TRBJ2-3,NA,CASSLPGALATQYF,TGTGCCAGCAGCTTACCGGGCGCCTTGGCTACGCAGTATTTT
TRBV11-1,few,TRBJ1-6,TRBD1,CASSRQGNNSPLHF,TGTGCCAGCAGCCGACAGGGGAATAATTCACCCCTCCACTTT
TRBV7-2,NA,TRBJ2-1,NA,CASSLAAAGSYNEQFF,TGTGCCAGCAGCTTAGCAGCGGCCGGCTCCTACAATGAGCAGTTCTTC
TRBV30,few,TRBJ1-1,NA,CAWTLGGYEAFF,TGTGCCTGGACCCTTGGAGGGTATGAAGCTTTCTTT